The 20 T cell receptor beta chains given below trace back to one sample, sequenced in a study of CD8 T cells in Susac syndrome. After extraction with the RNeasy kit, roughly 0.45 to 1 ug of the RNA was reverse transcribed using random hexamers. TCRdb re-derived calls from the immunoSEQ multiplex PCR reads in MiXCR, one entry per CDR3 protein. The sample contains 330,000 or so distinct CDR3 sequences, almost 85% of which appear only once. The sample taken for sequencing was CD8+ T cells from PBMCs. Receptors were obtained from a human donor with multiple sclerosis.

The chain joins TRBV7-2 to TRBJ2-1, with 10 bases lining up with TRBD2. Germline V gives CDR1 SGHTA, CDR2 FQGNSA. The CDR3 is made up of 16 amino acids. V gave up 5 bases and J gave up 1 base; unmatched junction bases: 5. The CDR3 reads CASSVGLAVSYNEQFF. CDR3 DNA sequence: TGTGCCAGCAGCGTTGGACTAGCGGTTTCCTACAATGAGCAGTTCTTC.

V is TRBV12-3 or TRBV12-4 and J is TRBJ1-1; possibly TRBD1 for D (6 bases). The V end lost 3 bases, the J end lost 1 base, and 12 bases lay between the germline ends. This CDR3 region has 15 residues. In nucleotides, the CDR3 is TGTGCCAGCAGTTTGCCCAGGGGCCCGAACACTGAAGCTTTCTTT. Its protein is CASSLPRGPNTEAFF.

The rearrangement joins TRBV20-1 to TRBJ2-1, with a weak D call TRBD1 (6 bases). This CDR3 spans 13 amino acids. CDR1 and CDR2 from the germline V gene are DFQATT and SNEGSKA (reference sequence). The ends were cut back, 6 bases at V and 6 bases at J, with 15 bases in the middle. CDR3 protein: CSASWGLANEQFF. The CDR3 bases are TGCAGTGCATCGTGGGGGCTAGCCAATGAGCAGTTCTTC.

CDR3: CASSRGQEDQPQHF. The CDR3, as DNA: TGTGCCAGCAGTCGCGGACAGGAAGATCAGCCCCAGCATTTT. V and J are TRBV28 and TRBJ1-5; 7 bases line up with TRBD1. The CDR3 contains 14 residues. Trimming took 5 bases from V and 5 from J; bases not matched to a gene: 6. The germline gives CDR1 MDHEN, CDR2 SYDVKM.

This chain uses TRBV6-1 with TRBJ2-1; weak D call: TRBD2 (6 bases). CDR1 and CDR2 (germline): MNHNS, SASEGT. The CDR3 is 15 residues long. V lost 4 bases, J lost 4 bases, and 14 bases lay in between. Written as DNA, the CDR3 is TGTGCCAGCAGTGGACCGGGACTGCTTTACAATGAGCAGTTCTTC. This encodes CASSGPGLLYNEQFF.

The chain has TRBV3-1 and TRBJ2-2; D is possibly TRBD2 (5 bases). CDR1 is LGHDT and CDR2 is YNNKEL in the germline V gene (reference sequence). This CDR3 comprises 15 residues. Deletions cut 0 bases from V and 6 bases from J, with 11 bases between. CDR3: CASSQEASPPGELFF. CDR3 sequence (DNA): TGTGCCAGCAGCCAAGAGGCTAGCCCCCCCGGGGAGCTGTTTTTT.

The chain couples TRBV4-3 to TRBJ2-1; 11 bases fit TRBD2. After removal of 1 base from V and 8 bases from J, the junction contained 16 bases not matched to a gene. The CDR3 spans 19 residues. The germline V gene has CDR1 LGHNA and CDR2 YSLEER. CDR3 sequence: CASSQGQLAGVIPTDEQFF. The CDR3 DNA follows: TGCGCCAGCAGCCAAGGACAACTAGCGGGAGTCATCCCCACAGATGAGCAGTTCTTC.

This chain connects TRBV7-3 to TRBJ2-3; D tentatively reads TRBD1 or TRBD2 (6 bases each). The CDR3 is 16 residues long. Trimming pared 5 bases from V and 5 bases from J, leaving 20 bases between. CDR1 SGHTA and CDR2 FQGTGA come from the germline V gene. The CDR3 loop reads CASSPLGGSSGDTQYF. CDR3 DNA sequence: TGTGCCAGCAGCCCCCTGGGGGGCAGTTCGGGAGATACGCAGTATTTT.

The CDR3 sequence: CASSLLAGAVSYNEQFF. The CDR3 DNA reads TGTGCCAGCAGTTTACTAGCGGGAGCGGTCTCCTACAATGAGCAGTTCTTC. The V gene is TRBV2, the J gene TRBJ2-1; 11 bases are shared with TRBD2. V trimming: 5 bases; J trimming: 0 bases; junction bases outside the gene matches: 6. This CDR3 region has 17 residues. CDR1 SNHLY and CDR2 FYNNEI come from the germline V gene.

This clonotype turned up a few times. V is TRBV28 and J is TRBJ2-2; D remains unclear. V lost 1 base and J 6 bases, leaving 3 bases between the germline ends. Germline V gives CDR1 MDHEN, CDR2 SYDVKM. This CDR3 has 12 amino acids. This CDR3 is CASSLLSGELFF. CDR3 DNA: TGTGCCAGCAGTTTATTGTCCGGGGAGCTGTTTTTT.

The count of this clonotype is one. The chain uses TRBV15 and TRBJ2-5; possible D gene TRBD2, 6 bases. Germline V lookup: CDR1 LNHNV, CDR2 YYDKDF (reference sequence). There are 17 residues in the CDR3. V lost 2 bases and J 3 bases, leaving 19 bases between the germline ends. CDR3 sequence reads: CATSRSGLFGEEETQYF. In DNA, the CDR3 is TGTGCCACCAGCAGATCTGGACTCTTCGGGGAGGAAGAGACCCAGTACTTC.

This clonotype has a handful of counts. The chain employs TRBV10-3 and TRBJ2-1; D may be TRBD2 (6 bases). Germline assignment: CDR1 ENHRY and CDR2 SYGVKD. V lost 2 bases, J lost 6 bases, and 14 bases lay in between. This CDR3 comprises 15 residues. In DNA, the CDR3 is TGTGCCATCAGTGAGGGACTAACGGGCCTCAATGAGCAGTTCTTC. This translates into CAISEGLTGLNEQFF.

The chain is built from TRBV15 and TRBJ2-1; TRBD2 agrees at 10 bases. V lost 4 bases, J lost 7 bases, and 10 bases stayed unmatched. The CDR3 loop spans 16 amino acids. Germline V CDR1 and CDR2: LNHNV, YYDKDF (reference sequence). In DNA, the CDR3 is TGTGCCACCAGCAAAGAGCGGGAGGGCCGGAGGAATGAGCAGTTCTTC. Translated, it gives CATSKEREGRRNEQFF.

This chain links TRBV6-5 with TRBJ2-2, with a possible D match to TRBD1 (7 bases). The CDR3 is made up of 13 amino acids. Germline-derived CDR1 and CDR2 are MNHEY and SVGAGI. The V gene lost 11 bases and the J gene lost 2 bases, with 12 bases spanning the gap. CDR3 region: CAVGGGNTGELFF. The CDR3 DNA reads TGTGCCGTAGGAGGGGGCAACACCGGGGAGCTGTTTTTT.

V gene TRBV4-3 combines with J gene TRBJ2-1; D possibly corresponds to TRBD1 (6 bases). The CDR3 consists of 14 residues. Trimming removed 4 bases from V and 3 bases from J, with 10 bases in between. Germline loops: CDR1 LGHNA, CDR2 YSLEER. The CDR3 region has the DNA TGCGCCAGCAGCCCAGGGGTCGGCTACAATGAGCAGTTCTTC. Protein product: CASSPGVGYNEQFF.

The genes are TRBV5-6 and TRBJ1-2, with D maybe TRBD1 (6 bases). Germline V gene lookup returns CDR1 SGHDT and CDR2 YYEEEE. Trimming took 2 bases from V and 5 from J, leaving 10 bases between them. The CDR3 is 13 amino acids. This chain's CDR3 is CASSFEGGYGYTF. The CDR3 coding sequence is TGTGCCAGCAGCTTCGAAGGGGGTTATGGCTACACCTTC.

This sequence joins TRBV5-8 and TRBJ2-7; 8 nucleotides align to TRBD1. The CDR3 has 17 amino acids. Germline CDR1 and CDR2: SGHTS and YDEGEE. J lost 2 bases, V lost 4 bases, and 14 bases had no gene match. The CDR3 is CASSPGTGRSITYEQYF. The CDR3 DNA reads TGTGCCAGCAGCCCCGGGACAGGCCGCTCAATTACCTACGAGCAGTACTTC.

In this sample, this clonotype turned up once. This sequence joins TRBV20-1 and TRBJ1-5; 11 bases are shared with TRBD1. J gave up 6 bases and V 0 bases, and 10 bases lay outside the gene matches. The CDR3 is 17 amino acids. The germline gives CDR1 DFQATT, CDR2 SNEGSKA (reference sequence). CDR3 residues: CSARDGNRDRGFQPQHF. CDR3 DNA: TGCAGTGCTAGAGATGGGAACCGGGACAGGGGGTTTCAGCCCCAGCATTTT.

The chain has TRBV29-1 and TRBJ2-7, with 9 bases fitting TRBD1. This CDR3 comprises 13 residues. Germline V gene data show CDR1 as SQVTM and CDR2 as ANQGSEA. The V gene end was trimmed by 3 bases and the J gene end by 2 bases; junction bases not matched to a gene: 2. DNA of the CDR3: TGCAGCGTTGACGGGGACAGGGCCTACGAGCAGTACTTC. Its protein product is CSVDGDRAYEQYF.

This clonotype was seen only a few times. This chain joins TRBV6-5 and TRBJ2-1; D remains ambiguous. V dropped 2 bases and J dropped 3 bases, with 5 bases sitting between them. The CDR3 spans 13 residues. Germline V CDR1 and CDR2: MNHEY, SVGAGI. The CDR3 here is CASSYRVYNEQFF. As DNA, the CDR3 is TGTGCCAGCAGTTACCGGGTCTACAATGAGCAGTTCTTC.